This TCR beta chain was captured in a study of T cell repertoires in cytomegalovirus infection. Across the study: CMV epitopes used comprised recently identified HLA-C-restricted ones and well-studied HLA-B-restricted ones. Shared public TCR beta signatures pointed to both CMV infection and a matching HLA type.

V was trimmed by 4 bases and J by 7 bases, leaving 10 bases between them. This CDR3 region has 13 residues. Germline lookup yields CDR1 SGHTA and CDR2 FQGNSA. This clonotype was counted between two and nine times. Its antigen is not known. Study-wide results and caveats: There were HLA-C-restricted CMV-specific TCR beta clonotypes dominating the ex vivo response.

TCRdb redid the calling of the reads with MiXCR, one entry per CDR3 protein. The table records some 30,000 distinct CDR3 sequences, about a fifth of them present only once. The clonotype originates from a human donor in good health (CMV status not recorded). Some clones in this sample may be carry-over from other donors' samples. The V call is TRBV7-2, the J call TRBJ2-2; a weak D match, TRBD1 (6 bases). The sample here was CD8+ T cells from cultured PBMCs, taken from culture after CMV antigen stimulation. In DNA form, the CDR3 reads TGTGCCAGCAGCTGGGCGGACAGCGGGGAGCTGTTTTTT. This sequence encodes CASSWADSGELFF.